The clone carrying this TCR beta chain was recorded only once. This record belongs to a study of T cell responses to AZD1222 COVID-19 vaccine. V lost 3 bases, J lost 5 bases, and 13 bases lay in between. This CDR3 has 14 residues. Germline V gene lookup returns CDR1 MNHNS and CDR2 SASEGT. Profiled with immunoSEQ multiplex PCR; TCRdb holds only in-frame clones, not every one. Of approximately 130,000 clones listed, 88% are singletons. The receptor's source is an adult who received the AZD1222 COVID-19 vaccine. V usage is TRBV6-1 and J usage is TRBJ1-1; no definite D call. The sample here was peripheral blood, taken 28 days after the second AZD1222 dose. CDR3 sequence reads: CASSEGNVGTEAFF. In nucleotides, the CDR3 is TGTGCCAGCAGTGAGGGAAACGTGGGAACTGAAGCTTTCTTT.